The clone carrying this T cell receptor (beta chain) was seen only once. Its antigen is as yet unknown. These data come from a study of graft-versus-host responses after intestinal transplantation. Study-level results: GvH clones turned up in recipient marrow; some had shown up first in ileum or blood. Within allografts, high graft-versus-host to host-versus-graft clonal ratios were seen among patients with graft-donor T cell macrochimerism. The study associated peak circulating GvH clone levels with early post-transplant HvG declines.

Both intraepithelial and lamina propria lymphocytes were released by processing graft tissue. This CDR3 spans 15 amino acids. V was trimmed by 4 bases and J by 1 base, leaving 12 bases between them. In germline, CDR1 is SGHRS, CDR2 YFSETQ. Profiling relied on immunoSEQ multiplex PCR, and the TCRdb table lists in-frame clones only, not all of them. This sample has 3,000 to 4,000 clones, with approximately 72% found just once. The material sequenced was ileum tissue, taken around 1,000 days after intestinal transplantation. This chain joins TRBV5-1 and TRBJ1-3, with D uncertain. The sequence was obtained from a human patient who received an intestinal transplant, so some T cells may come from the graft donor. The CDR3 DNA reads TGCGCCAGCAGCGTAGACGGCTTATCTGGAAACACCATATATTTT. It is translated as CASSVDGLSGNTIYF.